The sequence of this TCR beta chain was determined in a study of T-cell memory formation after mild COVID-19. The overall study: TCR clusters showed largely donor specificity. General study findings and limits: Contracting clones from day 15 to 85 had balanced CD4/CD8; later expanders favoured CD4+. In pre-infection memory, a portion of responding clones appeared, which suggested that cross-reactive memory joined. Largely, contracting CD4+ clones fell within CM and EM, and contracting CD8+ clones within EMRA.

TCRdb recomputed calls from the 5' RACE reads with MiXCR, one row per CDR3 protein. Of approximately 560,000 distinct CDR3 sequences listed, 15% to 20% are singletons. The V and J ends lost 7 bases and 1 base, in that order; junction bases with no gene match: 10. The CDR3 totals 16 residues. Germline-derived CDR1 and CDR2 are SEHNR and FQNEAQ (reference sequence). This clonotype was picked up a small number of times. The target antigen is unknown. This chain connects TRBV7-9 to TRBJ2-3, with 8 bases aligning to TRBD2. The source material was PBMCs or a T cell subset sorted from them (not recorded which). The origin of this receptor is an adult woman who had mild COVID-19 (a few samples of this study predate the infection). Cell type and time point are not known. For the CDR3, the DNA is TGTGCCAGCACCCTCTCCGGTAGCGGGGGCACAGATACGCAGTATTTT. Translated, it gives CASTLSGSGGTDTQYF.